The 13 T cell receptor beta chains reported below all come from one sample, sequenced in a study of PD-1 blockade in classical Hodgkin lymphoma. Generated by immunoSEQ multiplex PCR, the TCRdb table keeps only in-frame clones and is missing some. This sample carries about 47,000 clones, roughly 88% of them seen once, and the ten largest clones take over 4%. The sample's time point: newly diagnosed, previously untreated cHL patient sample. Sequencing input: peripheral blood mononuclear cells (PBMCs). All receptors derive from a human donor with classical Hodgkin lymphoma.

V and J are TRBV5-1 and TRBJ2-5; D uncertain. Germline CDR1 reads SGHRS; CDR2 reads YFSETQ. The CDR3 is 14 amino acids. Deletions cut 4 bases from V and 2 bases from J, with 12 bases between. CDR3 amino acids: CASSPLGSQETQYF. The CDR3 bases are TGCGCCAGCAGCCCCCTTGGTAGTCAAGAGACCCAGTACTTC. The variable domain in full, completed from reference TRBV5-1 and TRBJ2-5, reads KAGVTQTPRYLIKTRGQQVTLSCSPISGHRSVSWYQQTPGQGLQFLFEYFSETQRNKGNFPGRFSGRQFSNSRSEMNVSTLELGDSALYLCASSPLGSQETQYFGPGTRLLVL.

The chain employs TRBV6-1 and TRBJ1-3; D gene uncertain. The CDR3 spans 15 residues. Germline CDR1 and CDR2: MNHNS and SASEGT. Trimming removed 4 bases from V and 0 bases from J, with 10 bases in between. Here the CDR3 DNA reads TGTGCCAGCAGTGTTAATTGGGGCTCTGGAAACACCATATATTTT. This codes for CASSVNWGSGNTIYF.

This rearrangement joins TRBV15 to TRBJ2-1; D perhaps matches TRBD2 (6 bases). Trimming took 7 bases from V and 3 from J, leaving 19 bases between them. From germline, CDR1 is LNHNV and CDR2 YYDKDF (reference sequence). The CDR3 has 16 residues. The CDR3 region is CATIGSSSVGYNEQFF. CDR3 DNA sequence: TGTGCCACCATCGGATCCTCTAGCGTAGGCTACAATGAGCAGTTCTTC. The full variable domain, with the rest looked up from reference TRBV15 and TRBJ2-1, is DAMVIQNPRYQVTQFGKPVTLSCSQTLNHNVMYWYQQKSSQAPKLLFHYYDKDFNNEADTPDNFQSRRPNTSFCFLDIRSPGLGDTAMYLCATIGSSSVGYNEQFFGPGTRLTVL.

Written as DNA, the CDR3 is TGTGCCAGCCGGGAAACTCTAGATAATTCACCCCTCCACTTT. Its protein is CASRETLDNSPLHF. This chain joins TRBV2 and TRBJ1-6, with D unclear. The CDR3 sequence is 14 residues long. Germline loops: CDR1 SNHLY, CDR2 FYNNEI. Trimming removed 8 bases at V and 5 bases at J, with 13 bases between.

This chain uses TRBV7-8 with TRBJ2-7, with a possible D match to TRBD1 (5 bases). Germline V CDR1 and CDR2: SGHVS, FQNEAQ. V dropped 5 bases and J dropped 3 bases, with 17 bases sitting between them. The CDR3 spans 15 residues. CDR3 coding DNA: TGTGCCAGCAGCCCTGGTTGGGGCCGGAACTACGAGCAGTACTTC. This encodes CASSPGWGRNYEQYF. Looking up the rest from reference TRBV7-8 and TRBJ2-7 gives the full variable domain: GAGVSQSPRYKVAKRGQDVALRCDPISGHVSLFWYQQALGQGPEFLTYFQNEAQLDKSGLPSDRFFAERPEGSVSTLKIQRTQQEDSAVYLCASSPGWGRNYEQYFGPGTRLTVT.

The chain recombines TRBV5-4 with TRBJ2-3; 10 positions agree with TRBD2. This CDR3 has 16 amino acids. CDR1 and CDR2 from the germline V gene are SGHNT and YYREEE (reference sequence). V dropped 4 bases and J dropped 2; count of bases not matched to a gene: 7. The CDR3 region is CASSRAGTSVTDTQYF. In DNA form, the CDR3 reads TGTGCCAGCAGCCGGGCCGGGACTAGCGTCACAGATACGCAGTATTTT.

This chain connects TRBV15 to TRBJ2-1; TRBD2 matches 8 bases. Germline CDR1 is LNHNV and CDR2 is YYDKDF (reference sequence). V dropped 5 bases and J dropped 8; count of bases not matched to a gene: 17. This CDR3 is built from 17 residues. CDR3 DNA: TGTGCCACCAGCGCAATCTATAGCGGGATAGGGGGGGATGAGCAGTTCTTC. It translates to CATSAIYSGIGGDEQFF.

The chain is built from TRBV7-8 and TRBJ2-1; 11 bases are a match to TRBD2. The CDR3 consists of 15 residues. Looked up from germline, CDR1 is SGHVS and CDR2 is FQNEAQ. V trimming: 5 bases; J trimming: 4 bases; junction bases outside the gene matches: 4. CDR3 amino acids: CASSLGTSGYNEQFF. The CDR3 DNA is TGTGCCAGCAGCCTCGGGACTAGCGGTTACAATGAGCAGTTCTTC.

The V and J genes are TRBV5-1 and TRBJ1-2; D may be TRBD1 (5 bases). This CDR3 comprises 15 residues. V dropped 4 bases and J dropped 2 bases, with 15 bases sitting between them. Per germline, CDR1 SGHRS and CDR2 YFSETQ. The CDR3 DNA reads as TGCGCCAGCAGCCTGTCGAGGGGAACAAACTATGGCTACACCTTC. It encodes CASSLSRGTNYGYTF.

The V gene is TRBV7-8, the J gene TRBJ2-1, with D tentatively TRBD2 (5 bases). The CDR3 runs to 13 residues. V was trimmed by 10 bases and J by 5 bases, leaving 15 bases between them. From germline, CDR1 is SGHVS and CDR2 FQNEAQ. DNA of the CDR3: TGTGCCATCGAGGACGGGATAGACAATGAGCAGTTCTTC. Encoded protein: CAIEDGIDNEQFF.

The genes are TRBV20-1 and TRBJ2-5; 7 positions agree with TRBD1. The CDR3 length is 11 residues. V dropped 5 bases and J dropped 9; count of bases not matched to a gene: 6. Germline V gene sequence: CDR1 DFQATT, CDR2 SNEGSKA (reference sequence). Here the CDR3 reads CSADRESSQYF. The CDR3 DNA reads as TGCAGTGCTGACAGGGAATCCTCCCAGTACTTC.

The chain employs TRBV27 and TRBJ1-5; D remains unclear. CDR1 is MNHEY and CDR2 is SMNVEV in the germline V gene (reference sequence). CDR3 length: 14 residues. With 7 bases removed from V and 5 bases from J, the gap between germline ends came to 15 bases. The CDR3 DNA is TGTGCCAGCACCCCCTTTGGGCGCCATCAGCCCCAGCATTTT. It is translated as CASTPFGRHQPQHF.

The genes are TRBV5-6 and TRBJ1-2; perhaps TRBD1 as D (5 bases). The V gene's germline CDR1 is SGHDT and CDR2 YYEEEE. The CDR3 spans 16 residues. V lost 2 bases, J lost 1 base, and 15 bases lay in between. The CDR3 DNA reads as TGTGCCAGCAGCTTTTACACGTTCAGGGATAACTATGGCTACACCTTC. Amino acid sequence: CASSFYTFRDNYGYTF.